This T cell receptor beta chain originates from a study of blood T cell repertoires in COVID-19. Looking at the study overall: T cells, B-cell-depleted T cells, or PBMCs provided the cDNA or gDNA that served as material.

TCRdb's table, derived via immunoSEQ multiplex PCR, lists solely in-frame clones and lacks some. The repertoire has about 63,000 clones, around 84% of them found once; the top ten carry 10% to 15%. The sequencing input was peripheral blood. The TCR comes from a human donor in a cohort sampled during active COVID-19.

Here the CDR3 reads CASSISGISYNEQFF. As DNA, the CDR3 is TGTGCCAGCAGCATTAGCGGGATCTCCTACAATGAGCAGTTCTTC. This rearrangement joins TRBV11-2 to TRBJ2-1, with 8 bases identical to TRBD2. The CDR3 contains 15 residues. V trimming: 5 bases; J trimming: 0 bases; junction bases outside the gene matches: 3. Germline CDR1 SGHAT, CDR2 FQNNGV. Full variable domain (remainder filled in from reference TRBV11-2 and TRBJ2-1): EAGVAQSPRYKIIEKRQSVAFWCNPISGHATLYWYQQILGQGPKLLIQFQNNGVVDDSQLPKDRFSAERLKGVDSTLKIQPAKLEDSAVYLCASSISGISYNEQFFGPGTRLTVL.